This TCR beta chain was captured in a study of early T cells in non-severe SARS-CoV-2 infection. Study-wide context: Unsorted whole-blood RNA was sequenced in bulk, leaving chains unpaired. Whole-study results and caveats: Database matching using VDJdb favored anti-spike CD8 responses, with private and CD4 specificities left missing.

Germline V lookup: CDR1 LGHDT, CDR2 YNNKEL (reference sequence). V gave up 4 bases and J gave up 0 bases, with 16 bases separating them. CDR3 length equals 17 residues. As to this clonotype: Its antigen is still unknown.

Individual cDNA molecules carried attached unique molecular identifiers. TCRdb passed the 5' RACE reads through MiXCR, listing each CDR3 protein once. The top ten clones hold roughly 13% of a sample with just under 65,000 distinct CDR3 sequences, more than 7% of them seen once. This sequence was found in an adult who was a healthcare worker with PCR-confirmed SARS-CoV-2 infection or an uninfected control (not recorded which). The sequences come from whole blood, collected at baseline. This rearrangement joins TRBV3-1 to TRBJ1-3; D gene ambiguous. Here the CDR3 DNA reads TGTGCCAGCAGCCCCTCTCCAGACGGATACTCTGGAAACACCATATATTTT. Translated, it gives CASSPSPDGYSGNTIYF.